This T cell receptor beta chain was obtained from a study of CD8+ T cells in alopecia areata. In the study overall: Tofacitinib administration to treated patients was oral, at 5 to 10 mg twice daily.

Comments on this clone: Its antigen remains unknown.

Sequencing relied on a cDNA template that was reverse transcribed from extracted RNA. The repertoire was sequenced with immunoSEQ multiplex PCR; TCRdb's copy has only in-frame clones and lacks some. The table lists 140,000 to 150,000 clones, about 60% of them singletons. V gave up 3 bases and J gave up 4 bases; unmatched junction bases: 4. Germline CDR1 is GTSNPN and CDR2 is SVGIG (reference sequence). There are 14 residues in the CDR3. Study-wide results and limits: Patients shared TCRs less clearly than mice did, possibly for HLA-related reasons. Higher clonality and more expanded CD8+ clones appeared in lesional than normal scalp.

The V call is TRBV30, the J call TRBJ2-2; 8 bases fit TRBD2. The receptor was derived from a human donor with alopecia areata. Specimen: CD4+ T cells sorted from blood, collected at week 0. This CDR3 is CAWRRSGSTGELFF. The CDR3 DNA sequence: TGTGCCTGGAGGCGGAGCGGGAGCACCGGGGAGCTGTTTTTT.